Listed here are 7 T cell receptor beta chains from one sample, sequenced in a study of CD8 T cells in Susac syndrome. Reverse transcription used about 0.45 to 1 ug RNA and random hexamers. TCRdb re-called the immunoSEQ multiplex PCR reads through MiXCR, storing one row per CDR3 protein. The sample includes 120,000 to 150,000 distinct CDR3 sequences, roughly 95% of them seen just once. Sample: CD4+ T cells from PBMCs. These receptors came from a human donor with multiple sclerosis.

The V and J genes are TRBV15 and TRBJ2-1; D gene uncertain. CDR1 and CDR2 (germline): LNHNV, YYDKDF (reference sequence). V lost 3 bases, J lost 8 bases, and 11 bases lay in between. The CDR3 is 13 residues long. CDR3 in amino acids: CATSSHPSYEQFF. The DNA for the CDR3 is TGTGCCACCAGCAGTCACCCCTCGTATGAGCAGTTCTTC.

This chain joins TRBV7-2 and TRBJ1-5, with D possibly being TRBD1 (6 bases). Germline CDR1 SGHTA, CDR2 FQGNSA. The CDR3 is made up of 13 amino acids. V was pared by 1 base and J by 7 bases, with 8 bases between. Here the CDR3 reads CASSLDRDQPQHF. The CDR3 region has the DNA TGTGCCAGCAGCTTAGACAGGGACCAGCCCCAGCATTTT.

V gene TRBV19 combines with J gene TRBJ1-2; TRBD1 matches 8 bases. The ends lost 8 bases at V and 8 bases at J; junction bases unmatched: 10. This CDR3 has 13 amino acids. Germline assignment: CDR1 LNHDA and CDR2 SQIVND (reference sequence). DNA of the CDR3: TGTGCCAGTGCAGACAGGGGCAAAAGAGGCTACACCTTC. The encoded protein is CASADRGKRGYTF.

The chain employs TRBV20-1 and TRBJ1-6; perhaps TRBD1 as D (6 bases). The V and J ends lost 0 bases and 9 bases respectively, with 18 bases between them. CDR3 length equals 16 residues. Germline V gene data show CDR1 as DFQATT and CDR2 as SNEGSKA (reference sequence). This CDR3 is CSARDVRRGGRSPLHF. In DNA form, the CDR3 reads TGCAGTGCTAGAGATGTTCGCAGGGGTGGACGTTCACCCCTCCACTTT.

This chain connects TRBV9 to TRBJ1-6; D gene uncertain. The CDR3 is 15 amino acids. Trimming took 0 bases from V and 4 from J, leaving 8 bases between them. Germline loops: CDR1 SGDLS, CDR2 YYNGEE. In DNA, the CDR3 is TGTGCCAGCAGCGTAGCGGCAGCTTATAATTCACCCCTCCACTTT. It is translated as CASSVAAAYNSPLHF.

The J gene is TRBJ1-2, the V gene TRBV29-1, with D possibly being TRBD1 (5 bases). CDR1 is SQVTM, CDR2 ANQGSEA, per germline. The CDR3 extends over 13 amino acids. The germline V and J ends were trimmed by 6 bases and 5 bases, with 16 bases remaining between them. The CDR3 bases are TGCAGCGTGACCGACAGAAGTCCTTATGGCTACACCTTC. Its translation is CSVTDRSPYGYTF.

The CDR3 protein is CASSYDFGTGADEQFF. The CDR3 bases are TGTGCCAGCAGTTATGACTTCGGGACAGGGGCCGATGAGCAGTTCTTC. This chain joins TRBV6-5 and TRBJ2-1, with 10 bases fitting TRBD1. The V and J ends lost 3 bases and 8 bases, in that order; junction bases with no gene match: 10. Germline loops: CDR1 MNHEY, CDR2 SVGAGI. The CDR3 has 16 amino acids.